The clone carrying this T cell receptor beta chain was counted only a few times. The antigen remains undetermined. The V gene's germline CDR1 is LNHDA and CDR2 SQIVND (reference sequence). The CDR3 has 14 residues. Trimming left V 10 bases short and J 0 bases short, with 15 bases between. Researchers ran the PCR with 60 Vbeta and 13 Jbeta primers. Clones were sequenced by immunoSEQ multiplex PCR, and TCRdb holds only the in-frame ones, with some missing. The sample includes approximately 88,000 clones, around 77% of them seen just once. These data belong to a study of cytomegalovirus exposure and HLA in healthy donors. Study results and limitations: In all likelihood, a cluster of highly shared sequence variants was a sequencing artifact. Cytomegalovirus-associated TCR beta chains were listed, numbering approximately 150.

Sequencing was carried out using PBMCs. The origin of this receptor is a man aged 50 or older in good health and CMV-seropositive. The chain is built from TRBV19 and TRBJ1-1; maybe TRBD1 (6 bases). The CDR3 DNA reads TGTGCCACTAATATGGACAGTATGAACACTGAAGCTTTCTTT. Translation gives CATNMDSMNTEAFF.